Listed below are T cell receptor beta chains from one sample, sequenced in a study of beta chain features in type 1 diabetes. Using immunoSEQ multiplex PCR, the repertoire was profiled, and TCRdb retains in-frame clones only, with some absent. The table includes a few hundred thousand clones, 10% to 15% detected once. Sequenced material: naive CD4+ T cells from blood. The receptor source for this set is a woman aged 18-29 years with type 1 diabetes. The CDR3 runs from the conserved cysteine through the conserved F or W. A D gene is named only where the DNA matches it firmly. The size of a clone is reported for some rows only, either as once, few or many, or as a class for expanded clones.

cdr3_aa,cdr3_nt,d_call,clone_size,v_call,j_call
CASSQQDYEQYF,TGTGCCAGCTCACAACAAGACTACGAGCAGTACTTC,-,-,TRBV18,TRBJ2-7
CASSLGLAVTYEQYF,TGTGCCAGCAGCCTGGGACTAGCGGTAACCTACGAGCAGTACTTC,TRBD2,-,TRBV28,TRBJ2-7
CASNLGLINQPQHF,TGCGCCAGCAACCTCGGACTTATCAATCAGCCCCAGCATTTT,-,few,TRBV5-1,TRBJ1-5
CASRPGQGNTEAFF,TGTGCCAGCAGGCCGGGACAGGGGAACACTGAAGCTTTCTTT,TRBD1,-,TRBV28,TRBJ1-1
CASSHYRQFQETQYF,TGTGCCAGCAGCCATTATAGACAGTTCCAAGAGACCCAGTACTTC,-,few,TRBV7-9,TRBJ2-5
CASSTGPTSGSDEQFF,TGTGCCAGCAGCACCGGGCCGACCTCAGGGTCGGATGAGCAGTTCTTC,-,few,TRBV7-8,TRBJ2-1
CASSLRQATDTQYF,TGTGCCAGCAGTCTCCGACAGGCCACAGATACGCAGTATTTT,-,-,TRBV28,TRBJ2-3
CASSLEGATGELFF,TGCGCCAGCAGCTTGGAAGGGGCGACCGGGGAGCTGTTTTTT,-,few,TRBV5-1,TRBJ2-2
CATGTGDTGELFF,TGTGCCACCGGGACAGGGGACACCGGGGAGCTGTTTTTT,TRBD1,-,TRBV15,TRBJ2-2
CASSLASGNGQPQHF,TGTGCCAGCAGCTTGGCATCAGGGAACGGTCAGCCCCAGCATTTT,-,-,TRBV5-6,TRBJ1-5
CATDSYRYGYTF,TGTGCCACCGACAGCTACCGCTATGGCTACACCTTC,-,few,TRBV6-5,TRBJ1-2
CASSIGAESSYEQYF,TGTGCCAGTAGTATAGGGGCAGAAAGCTCCTACGAGCAGTACTTC,-,-,TRBV19,TRBJ2-7
CATSRVQGWWAQHF,TGTGCCACCAGCAGAGTGCAGGGTTGGTGGGCCCAGCATTTT,-,-,TRBV15,TRBJ1-5
CASSVTGGRTTDTQYF,TGTGCCAGCAGCGTAACAGGGGGCCGAACCACAGATACGCAGTATTTT,TRBD1,few,TRBV9,TRBJ2-3
CASSLGQGSYQPQHF,TGCGCCAGCAGCCTGGGACAGGGGTCTTATCAGCCCCAGCATTTT,TRBD1,few,TRBV5-1,TRBJ1-5
CASSRRTGETQYF,TGTGCCAGCAGTCGGAGGACGGGGGAGACCCAGTACTTC,-,few,TRBV25-1,TRBJ2-5
CATSRDQRTGGVVEAFF,TGTGCCACCAGCAGAGATCAGAGGACAGGGGGCGTAGTTGAAGCTTTCTTT,TRBD1,-,TRBV15,TRBJ1-1
CASSLGTGTLQPQHF,TGCGCCAGCAGCTTGGGGACAGGGACCCTTCAGCCCCAGCATTTT,TRBD1,few,TRBV5-1,TRBJ1-5
CASSQRTGGANGYTF,TGCGCCAGCAGCCAAAGGACAGGGGGCGCGAATGGCTACACCTTC,TRBD1,-,TRBV5-1,TRBJ1-2
CASSVSDRGLNQPQHF,TGTGCCAGCAGCGTATCTGACAGGGGCCTTAATCAGCCCCAGCATTTT,TRBD1,-,TRBV9,TRBJ1-5
CAISLDRSKNIQYF,TGTGCCATCAGTTTGGACAGGAGTAAAAACATTCAGTACTTC,TRBD1,few,TRBV10-3,TRBJ2-4
CASSLERLAEETQYF,TGTGCCAGCAGCTTAGAAAGGCTAGCGGAAGAGACCCAGTACTTC,TRBD2,-,TRBV7-2,TRBJ2-5
CASSPRTGYLTEAFF,TGTGCCAGCAGCCCCCGGACAGGCTACCTCACTGAAGCTTTCTTT,TRBD1,-,TRBV14,TRBJ1-1
CATSRGAPGSGTDTQYF,TGTGCCACCAGCAGAGGTGCCCCGGGAAGTGGGACAGATACGCAGTATTTT,-,-,TRBV15,TRBJ2-3
CASSFDRTHEQYF,TGTGCCAGCAGTTTTGACAGGACCCACGAGCAGTACTTC,-,few,TRBV6-5,TRBJ2-7
CASSVAGGAASTDTQYF,TGTGCCAGCAGCGTAGCCGGGGGGGCAGCTAGCACAGATACGCAGTATTTT,TRBD2,-,TRBV9,TRBJ2-3
CAWMGGRLAGVPGELFF,TGTGCCTGGATGGGTGGCAGACTAGCGGGAGTGCCCGGGGAGCTGTTTTTT,TRBD2,-,TRBV30,TRBJ2-2
CASSPRSGPGTNEKLFF,TGTGCCAGCAGCCCACGGTCTGGTCCCGGGACTAATGAAAAACTGTTTTTT,-,-,TRBV7-9,TRBJ1-4
CAARGDSGNTIYF,TGTGCCGCGCGGGGGGACTCTGGAAACACCATATATTTT,-,-,TRBV7-9,TRBJ1-3
CASSLQRGQETQYF,TGTGCCAGCAGTCTCCAGAGAGGGCAAGAGACCCAGTACTTC,-,-,TRBV5-4,TRBJ2-5
CASGLVTPAGGNEQFF,TGTGCTAGTGGTTTGGTAACCCCAGCGGGGGGGAATGAGCAGTTCTTC,TRBD2,-,TRBV12-5,TRBJ2-1
CASLRSSYEQYF,TGTGCCAGCCTAAGGAGCTCCTACGAGCAGTACTTC,-,few,TRBV28,TRBJ2-7
CASSPSLRYGYTF,TGCGCCAGCAGCCCGTCCCTGCGCTATGGCTACACCTTC,-,few,TRBV5-1,TRBJ1-2
CASSPGLNTEAFF,TGCGCCAGCAGCCCGGGGTTGAACACTGAAGCTTTCTTT,-,few,TRBV5-1,TRBJ1-1
CASSPMGGSTDTQYF,TGTGCCAGCAGTCCCATGGGGGGGAGCACAGATACGCAGTATTTT,TRBD2,-,TRBV6-5,TRBJ2-3
CASSGRDSRSYNEQFF,TGTGCCAGCAGCGGACGGGACAGTCGCTCCTACAATGAGCAGTTCTTC,TRBD1,few,TRBV11-3,TRBJ2-1
CSTGDRSSNGYTF,TGCAGCACTGGCGACAGGTCTTCTAATGGCTACACCTTC,-,few,TRBV29-1,TRBJ1-2
CASSLGAATVQFF,TGTGCCAGCAGTTTAGGTGCCGCCACGGTGCAGTTCTTC,-,-,TRBV27,TRBJ2-1
CASRAVSGANVLTF,TGTGCCAGCAGGGCAGTCTCTGGGGCCAACGTCCTGACTTTC,-,-,TRBV7-3,TRBJ2-6
CASSLDRMGWSSYNEQFF,TGTGCCAGCAGCCTGGACAGGATGGGGTGGAGCTCCTACAATGAGCAGTTCTTC,TRBD1,-,TRBV28,TRBJ2-1
CASSLSTGQTYEQYF,TGTGCCAGCAGTTTATCTACTGGACAGACCTACGAGCAGTACTTC,-,few,TRBV27,TRBJ2-7
CSVGGLGFAGSTEAFF,TGCAGCGTTGGGGGACTGGGTTTTGCAGGGAGCACTGAAGCTTTCTTT,-,-,TRBV29-1,TRBJ1-1
CAWSYGGTEAFF,TGTGCCTGGAGCTACGGAGGCACTGAAGCTTTCTTT,-,few,TRBV30,TRBJ1-1
CAWTSGSYEQYF,TGTGCCTGGACTAGCGGGAGCTACGAGCAGTACTTC,TRBD2,-,TRBV30,TRBJ2-7
CASSQGVILETQYF,TGTGCCAGCAGCCAAGGAGTTATTCTGGAGACCCAGTACTTC,-,few,TRBV14,TRBJ2-5
CASSLRDRGNTEAFF,TGTGCCAGCAGCCTTCGGGACAGGGGCAACACTGAAGCTTTCTTT,TRBD1,-,TRBV9,TRBJ1-1
CASSLQGQPETQYF,TGTGCCAGCAGTCTACAGGGACAGCCAGAGACCCAGTACTTC,TRBD1,few,TRBV6-6,TRBJ2-5
CVQGNTGELFF,TGTGTTCAGGGAAACACCGGGGAGCTGTTTTTT,-,-,TRBV30,TRBJ2-2
CASSSGYNEQFF,TGCGCCAGCAGCTCAGGGTACAATGAGCAGTTCTTC,-,few,TRBV5-1,TRBJ2-1
CASSLGTHNSREQYF,TGTGCCAGCAGCTTAGGAACCCACAACTCCAGGGAGCAGTACTTC,-,-,TRBV7-2,TRBJ2-7